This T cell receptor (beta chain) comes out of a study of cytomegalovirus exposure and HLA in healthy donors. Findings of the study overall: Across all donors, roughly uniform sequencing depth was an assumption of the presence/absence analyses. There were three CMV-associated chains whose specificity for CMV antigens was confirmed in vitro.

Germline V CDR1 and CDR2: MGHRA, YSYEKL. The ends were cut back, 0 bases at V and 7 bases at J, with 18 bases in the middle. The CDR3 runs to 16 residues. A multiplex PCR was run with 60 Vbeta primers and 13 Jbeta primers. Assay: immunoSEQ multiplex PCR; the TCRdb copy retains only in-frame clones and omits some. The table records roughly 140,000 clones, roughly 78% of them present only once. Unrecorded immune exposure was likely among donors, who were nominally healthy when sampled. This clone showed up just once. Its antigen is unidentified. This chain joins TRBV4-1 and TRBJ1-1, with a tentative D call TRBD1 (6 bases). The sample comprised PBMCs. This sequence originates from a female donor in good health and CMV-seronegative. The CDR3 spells CASSQDHWAGAIEAFF. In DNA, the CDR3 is TGCGCCAGCAGCCAAGATCATTGGGCAGGGGCGATTGAAGCTTTCTTT.